This TCR beta chain appears in the sequencing data of a study of CD8+CD57+ T cells in acquired aplastic anemia. Study details: When averaged, DNA from sorted CD4+ and CD8+ cells came to 3.2 ug. Study-wide findings and caveats: Patients did not significantly differ from controls in CD8+ Simpson's diversity. It was found that more than 25 CD8+ CDR3 sequences were shared between patients and controls.

This clonotype was counted a single time. Its specificity is not known. Before being chosen for sequencing, patients had shown CD8+CD57+ cell expansion by flow cytometry. There were no patients without severe acquired aplastic anemia. Genomic DNA served as template for TCR beta VDJ and CDR3 profiling. Via MiXCR, TCRdb re-called the reads, giving one row per CDR3 protein. Of under 250,000 distinct CDR3 sequences in the sample, less than 75% were seen once. The CDR3 has 13 residues. V shed 7 bases and J shed 0 bases, with 6 bases lying between them. J is TRBJ2-2 and V is TRBV12-3 or TRBV12-4; D is ambiguous. Sequencing was carried out using sorted CD4+, CD8+, or CD8+CD57+ T cells (not recorded which) from PBMCs. The receptor was isolated from a human donor with aplastic anemia. CDR3: CASKYTNTGELFF. Written as DNA, the CDR3 is TGTGCCAGCAAGTACACGAACACCGGGGAGCTGTTTTTT.